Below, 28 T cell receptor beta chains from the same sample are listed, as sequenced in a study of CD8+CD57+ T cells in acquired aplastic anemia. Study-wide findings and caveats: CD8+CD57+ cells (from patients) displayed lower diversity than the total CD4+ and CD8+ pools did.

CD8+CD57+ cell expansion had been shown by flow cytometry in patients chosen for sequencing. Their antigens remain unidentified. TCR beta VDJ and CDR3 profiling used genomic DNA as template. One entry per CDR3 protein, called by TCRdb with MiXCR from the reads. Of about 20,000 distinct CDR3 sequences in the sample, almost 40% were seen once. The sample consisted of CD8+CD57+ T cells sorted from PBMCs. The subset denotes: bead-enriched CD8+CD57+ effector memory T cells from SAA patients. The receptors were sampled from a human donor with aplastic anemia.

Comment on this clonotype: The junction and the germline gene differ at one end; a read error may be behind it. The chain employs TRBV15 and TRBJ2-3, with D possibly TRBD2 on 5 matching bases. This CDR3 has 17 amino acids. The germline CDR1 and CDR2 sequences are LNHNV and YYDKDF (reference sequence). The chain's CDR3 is CATSRPVLGTSTDTRYF. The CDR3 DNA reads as TGTGCCACCAGCAGACCGGTACTAGGAACCTCCACAGATACGCGGTATTTT.

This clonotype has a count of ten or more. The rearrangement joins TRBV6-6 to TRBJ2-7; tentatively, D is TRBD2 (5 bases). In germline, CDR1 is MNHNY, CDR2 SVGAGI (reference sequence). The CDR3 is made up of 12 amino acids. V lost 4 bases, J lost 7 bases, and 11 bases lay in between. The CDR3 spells CASSSSSGEQYF. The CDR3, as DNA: TGTGCCAGCAGTTCCTCTTCGGGAGAGCAGTACTTC.

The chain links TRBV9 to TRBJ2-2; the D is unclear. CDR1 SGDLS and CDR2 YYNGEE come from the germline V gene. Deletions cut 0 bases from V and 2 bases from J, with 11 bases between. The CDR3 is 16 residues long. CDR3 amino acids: CASSVGGRSNTGELFF. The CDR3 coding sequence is TGTGCCAGCAGCGTAGGAGGCAGGTCCAACACCGGGGAGCTGTTTTTT.

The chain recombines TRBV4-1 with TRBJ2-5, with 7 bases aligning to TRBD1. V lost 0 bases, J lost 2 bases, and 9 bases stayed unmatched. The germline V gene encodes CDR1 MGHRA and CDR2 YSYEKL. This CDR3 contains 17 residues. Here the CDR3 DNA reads TGCGCCAGCAGCCAAGATAGGGGGACAGATATACAAGAGACCCAGTACTTC. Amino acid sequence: CASSQDRGTDIQETQYF.

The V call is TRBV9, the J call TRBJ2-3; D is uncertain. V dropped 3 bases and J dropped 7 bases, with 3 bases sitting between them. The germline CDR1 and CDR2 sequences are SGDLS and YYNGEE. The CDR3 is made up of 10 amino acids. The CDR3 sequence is CASSGHTQYF. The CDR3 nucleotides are TGTGCCAGCAGCGGACATACGCAGTATTTT.

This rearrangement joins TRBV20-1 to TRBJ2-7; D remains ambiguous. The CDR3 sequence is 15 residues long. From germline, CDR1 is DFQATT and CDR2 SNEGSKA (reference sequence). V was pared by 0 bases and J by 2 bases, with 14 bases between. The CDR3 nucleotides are TGCAGTGCTAGAGATGAGATACGGTGGGCCTACGAGCAGTACTTC. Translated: CSARDEIRWAYEQYF.

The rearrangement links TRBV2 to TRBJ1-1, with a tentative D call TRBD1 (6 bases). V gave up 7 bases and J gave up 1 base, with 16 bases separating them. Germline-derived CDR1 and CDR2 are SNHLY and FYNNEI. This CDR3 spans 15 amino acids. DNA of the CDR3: TGTGCCAGCAAGGGGGGCGGGCATACGAACACTGAAGCTTTCTTT. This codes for CASKGGGHTNTEAFF.

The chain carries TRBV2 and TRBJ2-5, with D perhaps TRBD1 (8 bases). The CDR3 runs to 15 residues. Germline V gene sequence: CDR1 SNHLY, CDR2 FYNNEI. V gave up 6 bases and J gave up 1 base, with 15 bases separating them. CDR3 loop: CASRGGTGFQETQYF. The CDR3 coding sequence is TGTGCCAGCAGGGGGGGGACAGGATTCCAAGAGACCCAGTACTTC. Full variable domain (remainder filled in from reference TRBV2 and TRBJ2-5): EPEVTQTPSHQVTQMGQEVILRCVPISNHLYFYWYRQILGQKVEFLVSFYNNEISEKSEIFDDQFSVERPDGSNFTLKIRSTKLEDSAMYFCASRGGTGFQETQYFGPGTRLLVL.

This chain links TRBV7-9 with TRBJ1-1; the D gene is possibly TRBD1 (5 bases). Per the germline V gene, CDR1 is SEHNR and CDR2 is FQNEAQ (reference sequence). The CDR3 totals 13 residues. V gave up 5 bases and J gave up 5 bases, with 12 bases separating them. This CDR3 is CASSHQGETEAFF. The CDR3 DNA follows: TGTGCCAGCAGCCACCAAGGGGAAACTGAAGCTTTCTTT.

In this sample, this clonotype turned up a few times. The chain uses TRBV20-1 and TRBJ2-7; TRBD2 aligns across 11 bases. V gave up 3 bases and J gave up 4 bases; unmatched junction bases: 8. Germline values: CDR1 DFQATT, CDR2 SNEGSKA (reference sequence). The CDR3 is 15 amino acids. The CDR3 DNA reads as TGCAGTGCTAGGGCACTAGCGGGGGCGTTATACGAGCAGTACTTC. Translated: CSARALAGALYEQYF.

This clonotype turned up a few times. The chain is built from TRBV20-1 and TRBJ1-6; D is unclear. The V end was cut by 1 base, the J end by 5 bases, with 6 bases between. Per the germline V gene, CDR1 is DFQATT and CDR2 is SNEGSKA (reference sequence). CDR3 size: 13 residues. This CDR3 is CSARGQNNSPLHF. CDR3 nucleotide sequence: TGCAGTGCTAGAGGACAAAATAATTCACCCCTCCACTTT.

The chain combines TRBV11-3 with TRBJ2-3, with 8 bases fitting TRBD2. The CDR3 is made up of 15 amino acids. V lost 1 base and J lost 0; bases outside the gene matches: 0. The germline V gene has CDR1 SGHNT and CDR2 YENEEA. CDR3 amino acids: CASSLGLASTDTQYF. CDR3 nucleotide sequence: TGTGCCAGCAGCTTAGGACTAGCGAGCACAGATACGCAGTATTTT.

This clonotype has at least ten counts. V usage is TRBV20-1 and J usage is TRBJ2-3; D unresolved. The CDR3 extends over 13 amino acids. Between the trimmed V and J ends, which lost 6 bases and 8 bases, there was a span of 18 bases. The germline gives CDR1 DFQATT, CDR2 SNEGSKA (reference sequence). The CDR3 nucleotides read TGCAGTGCAAGTTACACAGAAAGGGTTACGCAGTATTTT. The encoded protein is CSASYTERVTQYF.

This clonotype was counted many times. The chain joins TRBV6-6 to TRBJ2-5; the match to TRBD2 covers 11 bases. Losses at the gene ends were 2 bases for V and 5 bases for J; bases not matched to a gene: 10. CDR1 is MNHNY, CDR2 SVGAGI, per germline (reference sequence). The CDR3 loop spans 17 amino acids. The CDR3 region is CASSYLRLAGNEETQYF. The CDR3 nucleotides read TGTGCCAGCAGTTACCTCCGACTAGCGGGAAACGAGGAGACCCAGTACTTC.

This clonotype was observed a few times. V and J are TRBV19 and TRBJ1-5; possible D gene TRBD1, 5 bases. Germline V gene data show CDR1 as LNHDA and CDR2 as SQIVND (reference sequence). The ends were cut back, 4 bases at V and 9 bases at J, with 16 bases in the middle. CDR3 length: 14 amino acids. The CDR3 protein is CASSTRDARRPQHF. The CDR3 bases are TGTGCCAGTAGTACTCGGGACGCTCGGAGGCCCCAGCATTTT.

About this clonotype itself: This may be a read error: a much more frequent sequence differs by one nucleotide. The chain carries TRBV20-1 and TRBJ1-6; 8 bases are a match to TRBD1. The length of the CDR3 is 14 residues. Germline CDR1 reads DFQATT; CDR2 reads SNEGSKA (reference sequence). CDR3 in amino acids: CGAGVGTGGSPLHF. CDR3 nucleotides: TGCGGTGCTGGGGTGGGGACAGGTGGCTCACCCCTCCACTTT.

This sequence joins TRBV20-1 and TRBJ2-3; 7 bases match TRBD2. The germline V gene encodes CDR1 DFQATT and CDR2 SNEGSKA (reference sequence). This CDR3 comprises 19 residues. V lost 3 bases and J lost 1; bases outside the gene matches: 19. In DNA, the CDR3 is TGCAGTGCTAGTCATCGCCCCGTCAGCGGGACGCGGGGCACAGATACGCAGTATTTT. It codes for CSASHRPVSGTRGTDTQYF.

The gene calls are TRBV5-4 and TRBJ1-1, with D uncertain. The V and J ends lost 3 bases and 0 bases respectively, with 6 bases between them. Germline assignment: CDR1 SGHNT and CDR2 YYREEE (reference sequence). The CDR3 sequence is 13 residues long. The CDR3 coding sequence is TGTGCCAGCAGCTCGACGGTGAACACTGAAGCTTTCTTT. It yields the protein CASSSTVNTEAFF.

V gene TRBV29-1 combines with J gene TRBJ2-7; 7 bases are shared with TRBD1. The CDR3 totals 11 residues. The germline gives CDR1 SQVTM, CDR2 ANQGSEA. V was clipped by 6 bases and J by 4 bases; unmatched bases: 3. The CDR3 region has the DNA TGCAGCGTAGGGGACAGTTACGAGCAGTACTTC. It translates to CSVGDSYEQYF.

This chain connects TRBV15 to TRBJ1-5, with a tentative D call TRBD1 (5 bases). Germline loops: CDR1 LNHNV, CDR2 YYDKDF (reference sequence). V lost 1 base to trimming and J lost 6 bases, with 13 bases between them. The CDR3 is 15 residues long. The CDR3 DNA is TGTGCCACCAGCAGAGTAGGGGTGGGGGGTCAGCCCCAGCATTTT. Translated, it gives CATSRVGVGGQPQHF.

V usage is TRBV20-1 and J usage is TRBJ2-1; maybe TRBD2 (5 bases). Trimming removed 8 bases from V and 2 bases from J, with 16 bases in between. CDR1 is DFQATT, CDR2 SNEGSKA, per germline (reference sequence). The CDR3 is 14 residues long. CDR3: CSPPSGGTYNEQFF. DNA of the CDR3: TGCAGTCCCCCGAGCGGAGGCACCTACAATGAGCAGTTCTTC.

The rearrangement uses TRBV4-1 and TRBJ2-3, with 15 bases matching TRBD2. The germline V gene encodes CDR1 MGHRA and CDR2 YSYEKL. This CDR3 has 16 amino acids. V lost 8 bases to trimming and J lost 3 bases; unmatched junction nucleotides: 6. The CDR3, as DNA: TGCGCCAGCTCTCAGGGACTAGCGGGGGGTACAGATACGCAGTATTTT. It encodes CASSQGLAGGTDTQYF.

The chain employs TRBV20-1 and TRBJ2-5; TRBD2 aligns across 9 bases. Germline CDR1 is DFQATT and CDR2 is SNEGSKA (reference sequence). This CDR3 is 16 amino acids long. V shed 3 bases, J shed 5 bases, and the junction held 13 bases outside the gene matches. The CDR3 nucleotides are TGCAGTGCTAGGGTTGTGGCTAGCGGGGACCTGGAGACCCAGTACTTC. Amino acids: CSARVVASGDLETQYF.

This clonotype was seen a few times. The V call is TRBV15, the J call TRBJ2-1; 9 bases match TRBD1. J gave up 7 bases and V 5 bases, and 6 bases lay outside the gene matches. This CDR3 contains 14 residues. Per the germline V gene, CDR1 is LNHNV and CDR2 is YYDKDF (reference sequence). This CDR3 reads CATSGTGRWNEQFF. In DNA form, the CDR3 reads TGTGCCACCAGCGGGACAGGGAGGTGGAATGAGCAGTTCTTC.

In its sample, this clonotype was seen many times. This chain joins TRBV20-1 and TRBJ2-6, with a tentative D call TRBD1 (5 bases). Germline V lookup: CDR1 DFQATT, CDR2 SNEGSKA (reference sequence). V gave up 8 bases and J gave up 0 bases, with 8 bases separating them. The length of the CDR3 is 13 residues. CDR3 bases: TGCAGTTCGACAGTCTCTGGGGCCAACGTCCTGACTTTC. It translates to CSSTVSGANVLTF.

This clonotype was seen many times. In nucleotides, the CDR3 is TGCAGTGCTAGAGATTCAAATGATTATGAGCAGTTCTTC. This encodes CSARDSNDYEQFF. The V gene is TRBV20-1, the J gene TRBJ2-1; D not certain. Germline-derived CDR1 and CDR2 are DFQATT and SNEGSKA (reference sequence). V lost 0 bases and J 8 bases, leaving 11 bases between the germline ends. The length of the CDR3 is 13 residues.

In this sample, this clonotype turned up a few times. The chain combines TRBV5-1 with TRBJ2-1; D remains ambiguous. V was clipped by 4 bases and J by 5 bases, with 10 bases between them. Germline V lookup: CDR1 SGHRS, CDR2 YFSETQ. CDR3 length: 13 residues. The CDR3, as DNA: TGCGCCAGCAGCCAAGATAGAAACAATGAGCAGTTCTTC. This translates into CASSQDRNNEQFF.

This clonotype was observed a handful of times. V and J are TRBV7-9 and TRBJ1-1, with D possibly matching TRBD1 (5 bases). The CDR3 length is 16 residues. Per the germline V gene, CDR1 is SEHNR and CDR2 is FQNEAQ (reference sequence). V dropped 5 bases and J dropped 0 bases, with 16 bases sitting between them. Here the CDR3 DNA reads TGTGCCAGCAGCGCAGGCATCGGCAGGGTGAACACTGAAGCTTTCTTT. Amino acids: CASSAGIGRVNTEAFF.